This T cell receptor (beta chain) was sequenced for a study of T cell repertoires in cytomegalovirus infection. Study background: Newly reported HLA-C-restricted and thoroughly characterized HLA-B-restricted CMV epitopes were employed. Public TCR beta signatures marked donors with CMV infection and the matching HLA.

CDR1 and CDR2 from the germline V gene are SEHNR and FQNEAQ (reference sequence). V was clipped by 8 bases and J by 0 bases, with 10 bases between them. The CDR3 has 13 amino acids. TCRdb re-called the reads with MiXCR, one entry per CDR3 protein. In the table there are about 890,000 distinct CDR3 sequences, about a third of which are singletons. The study, taken as a whole, reports: HLA-C-restricted CMV-specific TCR beta clonotypes were dominant in the ex vivo response.

There are a few counts of this clonotype. The antigen remains unidentified. Sequenced here: cultured CD8+ T cells from PBMCs, sampled from culture after CMV antigen stimulation. This rearrangement joins TRBV7-9 to TRBJ1-2; no firm D call. The TCR originated in a human donor in good health (CMV status not recorded). Some clones in this sample may be carry-over from other donors' samples. CDR3 coding DNA: TGTGCCAGCTCCGCGGCAGCTAACTATGGCTACACCTTC. This codes for CASSAAANYGYTF.